This section outlines one TCR beta chain sequence together with its context. The antigen is not known. The data are from a study of cytomegalovirus exposure and HLA in healthy donors. PCR used 60 Vbeta primers and 13 Jbeta primers. Study processing details: Roughly 11 million shared chains were among 65 million to 85 million unique TCR beta chains counted in a later analysis. The data were produced by immunoSEQ multiplex PCR, yet TCRdb's version contains in-frame clones alone and is incomplete. V and J calls and clone size are as listed in that table; D and trimming were resolved from the DNA. The data show 150,000 to 200,000 clones, about 90% seen once. The study sampled nominally healthy donors, though unrecorded immune exposures were likely. Germline-derived CDR1 and CDR2 are LGHNA and YNFKEQ. The CDR3 covers 14 residues. V lost 0 bases and J lost 3, with 9 bases in between. Whole-study results and caveats: In a later analysis, V- and J-gene trimming of beta chains associated with a DCLRE1C missense variant, replicated independently. One cluster of highly shared sequence variants probably arose as a sequencing artifact.

Sequences were obtained from PBMCs. The rearrangement links TRBV4-2 to TRBJ2-7, with D possibly being TRBD1 (6 bases). The source of this sequence is a girl under three years old in good health and CMV-seronegative. Written as DNA, the CDR3 is TGTGCCAGCAGCCAAGAAGTAGGGGGCTACGAGCAGTACTTC. Residues: CASSQEVGGYEQYF.